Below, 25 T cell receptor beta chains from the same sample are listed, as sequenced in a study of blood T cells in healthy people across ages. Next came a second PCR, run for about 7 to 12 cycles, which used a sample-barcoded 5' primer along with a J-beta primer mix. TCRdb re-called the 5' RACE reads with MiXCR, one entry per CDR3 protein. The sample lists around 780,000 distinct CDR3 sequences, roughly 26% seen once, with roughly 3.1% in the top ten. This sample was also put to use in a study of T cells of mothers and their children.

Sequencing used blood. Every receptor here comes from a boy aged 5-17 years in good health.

CDR3 loop: CAWSELAEQFF. CDR3 sequence (DNA): TGTGCCTGGAGTGAGCTAGCGGAGCAGTTCTTC. The V call is TRBV30, the J call TRBJ2-5; maybe TRBD2 (6 bases). The DNA end is more similar to TRBJ2-1, so the J call may be wrong. The CDR3 length is 11 residues. CDR1 is GTSNPN and CDR2 is SVGIG in the germline V gene (reference sequence).

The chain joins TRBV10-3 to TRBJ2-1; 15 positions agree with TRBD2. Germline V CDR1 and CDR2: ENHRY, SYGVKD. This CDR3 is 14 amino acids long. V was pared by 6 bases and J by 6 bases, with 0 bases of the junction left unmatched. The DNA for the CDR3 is TGTGCCATCAGGGGACTAGCGGGGGGCAATGAGCAGTTCTTC. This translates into CAIRGLAGGNEQFF.

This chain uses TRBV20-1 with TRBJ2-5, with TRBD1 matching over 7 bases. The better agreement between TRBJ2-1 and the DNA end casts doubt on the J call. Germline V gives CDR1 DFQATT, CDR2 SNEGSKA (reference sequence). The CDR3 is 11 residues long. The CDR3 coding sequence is TGCAGTGCTGACAGGGTCAATGAGCAGTTCTTC. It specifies CSADRVNEQFF.

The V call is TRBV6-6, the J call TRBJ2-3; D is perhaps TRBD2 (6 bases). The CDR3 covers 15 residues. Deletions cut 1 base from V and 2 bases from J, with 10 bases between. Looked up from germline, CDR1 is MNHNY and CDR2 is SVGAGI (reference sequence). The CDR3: CASSYLTRPTDTQYF. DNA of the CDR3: TGTGCCAGCAGTTACTTGACTAGACCCACAGATACGCAGTATTTT.

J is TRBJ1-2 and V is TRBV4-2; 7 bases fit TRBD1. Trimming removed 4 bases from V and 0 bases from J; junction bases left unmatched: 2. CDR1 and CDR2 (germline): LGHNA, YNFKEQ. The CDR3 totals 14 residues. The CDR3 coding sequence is TGTGCCAGCAGCCCACAGGGGCCTAACTATGGCTACACCTTC. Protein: CASSPQGPNYGYTF.

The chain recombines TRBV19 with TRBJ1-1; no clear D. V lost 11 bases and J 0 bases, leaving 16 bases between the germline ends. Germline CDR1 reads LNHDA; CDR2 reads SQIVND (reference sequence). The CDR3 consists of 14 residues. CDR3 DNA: TGTGCCGCAGGCGATACCGCGATGAACACTGAAGCTTTCTTT. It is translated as CAAGDTAMNTEAFF.

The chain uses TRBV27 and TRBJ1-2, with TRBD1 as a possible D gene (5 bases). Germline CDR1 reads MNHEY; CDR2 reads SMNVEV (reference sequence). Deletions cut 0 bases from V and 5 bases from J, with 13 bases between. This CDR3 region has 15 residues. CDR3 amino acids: CASSLSQGGAYGYTF. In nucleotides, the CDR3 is TGTGCCAGCAGTTTATCGCAGGGTGGGGCGTATGGCTACACCTTC.

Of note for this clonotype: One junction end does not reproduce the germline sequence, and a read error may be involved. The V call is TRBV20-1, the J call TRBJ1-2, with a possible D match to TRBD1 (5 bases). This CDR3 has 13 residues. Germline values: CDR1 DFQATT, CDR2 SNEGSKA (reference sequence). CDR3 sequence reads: CSANAQGFYDYTF. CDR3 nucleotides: TGCAGTGCGAACGCCCAGGGTTTCTATGACTACACCTTC.

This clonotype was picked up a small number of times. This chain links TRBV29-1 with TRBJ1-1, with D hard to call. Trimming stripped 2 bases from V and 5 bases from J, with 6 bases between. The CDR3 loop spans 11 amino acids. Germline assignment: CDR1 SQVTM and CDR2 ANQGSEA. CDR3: CSVERRTEAFF. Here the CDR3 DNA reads TGCAGCGTTGAACGGAGGACTGAAGCTTTCTTT. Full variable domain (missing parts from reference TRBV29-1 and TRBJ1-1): SAVISQKPSRDICQRGTSLTIQCQVDSQVTMMFWYRQQPGQSLTLIATANQGSEATYESGFVIDKFPISRPNLTFSTLTVSNMSPEDSSIYLCSVERRTEAFFGQGTRLTVV.

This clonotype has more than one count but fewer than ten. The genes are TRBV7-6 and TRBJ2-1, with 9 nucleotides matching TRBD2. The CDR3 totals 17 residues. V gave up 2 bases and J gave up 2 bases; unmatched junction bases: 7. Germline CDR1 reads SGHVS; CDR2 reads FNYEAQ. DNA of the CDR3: TGTGCCAGCAGCTTATTCAATCTAGCGGGGACCTACAATGAGCAGTTCTTC. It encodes CASSLFNLAGTYNEQFF.

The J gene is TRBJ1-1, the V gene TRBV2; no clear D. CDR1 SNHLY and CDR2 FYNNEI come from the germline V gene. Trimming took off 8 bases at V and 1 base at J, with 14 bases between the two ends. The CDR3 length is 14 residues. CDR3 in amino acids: CASLQTMGNTEAFF. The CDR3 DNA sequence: TGTGCCAGCCTACAGACAATGGGGAACACTGAAGCTTTCTTT. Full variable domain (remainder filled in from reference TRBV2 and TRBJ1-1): EPEVTQTPSHQVTQMGQEVILRCVPISNHLYFYWYRQILGQKVEFLVSFYNNEISEKSEIFDDQFSVERPDGSNFTLKIRSTKLEDSAMYFCASLQTMGNTEAFFGQGTRLTVV.

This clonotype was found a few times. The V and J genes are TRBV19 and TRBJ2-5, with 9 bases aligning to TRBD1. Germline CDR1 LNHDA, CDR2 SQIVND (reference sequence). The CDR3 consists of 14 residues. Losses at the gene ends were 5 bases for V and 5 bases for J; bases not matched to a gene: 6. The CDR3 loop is CASSPGTGYETQYF. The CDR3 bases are TGTGCCAGTAGTCCCGGGACAGGGTACGAGACCCAGTACTTC.

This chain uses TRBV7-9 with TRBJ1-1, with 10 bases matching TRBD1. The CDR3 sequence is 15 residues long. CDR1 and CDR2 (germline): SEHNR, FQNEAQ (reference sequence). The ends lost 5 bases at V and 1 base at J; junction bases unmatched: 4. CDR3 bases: TGTGCCAGCAGCCCTGGGACAGGGGAGAACACTGAAGCTTTCTTT. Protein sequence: CASSPGTGENTEAFF. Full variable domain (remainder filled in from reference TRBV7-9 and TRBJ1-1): DTGVSQNPRHKITKRGQNVTFRCDPISEHNRLYWYRQTLGQGPEFLTYFQNEAQLEKSRLLSDRFSAERPKGSFSTLEIQRTEQGDSAMYLCASSPGTGENTEAFFGQGTRLTVV.

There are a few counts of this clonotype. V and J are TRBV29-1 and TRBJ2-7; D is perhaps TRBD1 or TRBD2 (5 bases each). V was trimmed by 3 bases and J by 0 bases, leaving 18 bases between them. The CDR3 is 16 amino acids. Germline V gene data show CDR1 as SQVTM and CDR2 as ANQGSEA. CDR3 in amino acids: CSVDGGIGPPSYEQYF. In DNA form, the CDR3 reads TGCAGCGTTGATGGGGGAATAGGGCCCCCCTCCTACGAGCAGTACTTC.

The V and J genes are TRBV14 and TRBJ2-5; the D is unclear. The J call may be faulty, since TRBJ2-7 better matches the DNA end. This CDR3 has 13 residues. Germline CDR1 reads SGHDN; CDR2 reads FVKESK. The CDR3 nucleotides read TGTGCCAGCAGCCAAGATCGGGCAGACGAGCAGTACTTC. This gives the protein CASSQDRADEQYF.

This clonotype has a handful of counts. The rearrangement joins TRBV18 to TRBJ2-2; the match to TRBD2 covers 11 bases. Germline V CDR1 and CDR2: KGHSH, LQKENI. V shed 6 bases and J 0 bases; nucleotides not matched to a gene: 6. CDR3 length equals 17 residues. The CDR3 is CASSSASGGTNTGELFF. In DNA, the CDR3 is TGTGCCAGCTCGTCAGCTAGCGGGGGGACGAACACCGGGGAGCTGTTTTTT.

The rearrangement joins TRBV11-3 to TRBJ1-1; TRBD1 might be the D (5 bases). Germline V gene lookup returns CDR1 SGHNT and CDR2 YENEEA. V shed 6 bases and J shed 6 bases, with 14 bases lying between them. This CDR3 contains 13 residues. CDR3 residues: CASSSRDHSEAFF. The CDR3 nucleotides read TGTGCCAGCAGTTCGAGGGACCACTCTGAAGCTTTCTTT.

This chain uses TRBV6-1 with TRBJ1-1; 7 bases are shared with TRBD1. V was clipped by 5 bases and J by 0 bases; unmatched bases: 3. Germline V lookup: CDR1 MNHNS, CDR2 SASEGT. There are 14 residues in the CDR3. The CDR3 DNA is TGTGCCAGCAGTAACAGGGGCATGAACACTGAAGCTTTCTTT. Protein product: CASSNRGMNTEAFF.

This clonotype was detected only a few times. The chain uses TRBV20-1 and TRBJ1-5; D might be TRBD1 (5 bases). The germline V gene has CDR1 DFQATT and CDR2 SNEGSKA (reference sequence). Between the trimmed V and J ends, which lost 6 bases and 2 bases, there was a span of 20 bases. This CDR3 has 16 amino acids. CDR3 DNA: TGCAGTGCGGCCTACTGGGACCTAGCGGGCAATCAGCCCCAGCATTTT. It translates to CSAAYWDLAGNQPQHF.

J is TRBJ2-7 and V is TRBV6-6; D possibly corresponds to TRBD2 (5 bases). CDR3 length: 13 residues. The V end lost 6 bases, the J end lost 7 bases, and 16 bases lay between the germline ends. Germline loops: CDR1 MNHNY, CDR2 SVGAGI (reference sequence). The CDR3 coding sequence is TGTGCCAGCAGCCCGGACTCCTTCTGGGAGCAGTACTTC. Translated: CASSPDSFWEQYF.

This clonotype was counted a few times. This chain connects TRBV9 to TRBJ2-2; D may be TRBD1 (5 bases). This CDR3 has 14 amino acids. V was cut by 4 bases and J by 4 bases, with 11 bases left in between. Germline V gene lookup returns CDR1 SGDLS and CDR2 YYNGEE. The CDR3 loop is CASSPDRSTGELFF. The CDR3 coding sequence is TGTGCCAGCAGCCCTGACAGAAGCACCGGGGAGCTGTTTTTT.

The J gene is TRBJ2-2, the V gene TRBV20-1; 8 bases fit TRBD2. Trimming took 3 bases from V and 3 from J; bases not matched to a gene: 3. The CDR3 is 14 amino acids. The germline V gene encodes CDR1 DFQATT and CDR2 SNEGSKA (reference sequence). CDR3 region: CSARTSVDTGELFF. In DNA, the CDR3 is TGCAGTGCTAGGACTAGCGTCGACACCGGGGAGCTGTTTTTT.

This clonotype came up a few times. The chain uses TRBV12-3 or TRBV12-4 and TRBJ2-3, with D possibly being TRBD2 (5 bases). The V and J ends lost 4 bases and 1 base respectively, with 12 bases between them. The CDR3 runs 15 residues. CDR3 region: CASSWTGMGTDTQYF. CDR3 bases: TGTGCCAGCAGTTGGACTGGGATGGGCACAGATACGCAGTATTTT.

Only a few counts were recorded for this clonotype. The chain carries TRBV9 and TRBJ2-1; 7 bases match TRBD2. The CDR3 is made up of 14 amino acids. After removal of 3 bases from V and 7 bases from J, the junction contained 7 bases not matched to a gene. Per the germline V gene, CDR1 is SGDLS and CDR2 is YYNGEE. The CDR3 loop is CASSGDGGINEQFF. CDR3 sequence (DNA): TGTGCCAGCAGCGGAGACGGGGGGATTAATGAGCAGTTCTTC.

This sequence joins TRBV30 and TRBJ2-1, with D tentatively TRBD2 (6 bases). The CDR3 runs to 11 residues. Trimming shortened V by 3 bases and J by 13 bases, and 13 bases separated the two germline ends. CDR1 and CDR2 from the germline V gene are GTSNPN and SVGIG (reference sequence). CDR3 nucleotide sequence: TGTGCCTGGAGAGGAGGCGGGGCCCAGTTCTTC. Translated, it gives CAWRGGGAQFF.